This T cell receptor beta chain was captured in a study of HIV-infected patients and healthy controls (dated by TCRdb to the mid-2010s). Regarding the study in general: The study asked whether deep sequencing of the TCR repertoire from small blood samples of HIV patients could detect immune perturbation and reconstitution. The investigation overall reported the following: In the study, no determination of donor HLA types was made. HIV-infected repertoires had significantly higher mean Gini indices than controls, possibly reflecting oligoclonality. Size-matched repertoire data did not replicate the apparent post-therapy recovery of the Gini index in HIV-infected patients. Rare events from HIV-infected data received too much weight under size-matching, and comparisons were complicated by unequal numbers of distinct sequences between patients and controls. Alpha-beta chain pairing was not determined in the samples. The use of whole blood limited sequencing depth and precluded separation of the dynamics of distinct T-cell subpopulations. Compared with untreated HIV+ repertoires, healthy control repertoires had roughly threefold more distinct CDR3s and higher Shannon diversity. More CDR3s were shared between individuals among healthy controls than among HIV+ patients, as measured by Jaccard index and by the count of highly shared sequences. Alpha-chain CDR3s from MAIT cells occurred at high frequency in healthy controls but were severely depleted in HIV+ repertoires. Mean usage differed significantly between HIV-infected patients and controls for eight alpha and eight beta V genes. During therapy, a significant decrease in frequency was seen for HIV-associated CDR3s, whereas no significant change was found for CMV-associated CDR3s, although most of them became more frequent. The observed differences in diversity could not be explained by the slight differences in age and sex profiles between the study cohorts. Processing included only sixteen HIV-infected individuals, and this was regarded by the authors as a major limit on how widely the findings apply.

CDR1 and CDR2, looked up from the germline V gene (reference sequence), are SEHNR and FQNEAQ. Cut back by 7 bases and 0 bases, the V and J ends lie 13 bases apart. Measured from the cysteine to the phenylalanine, the CDR3 is 16 residues long. Only the CDR3 part of the read is kept: 48 bases, read in frame from the first base. Whole blood was used without cell fractionation, so all unsorted peripheral T cells were reflected in the repertoire. About ten uninfected healthy donors were sampled as controls, four of whom were sampled twice approximately 3 months apart. For RNA extraction, an approximately 2.5 ml sample of peripheral blood was drawn into Tempus tubes. Residual genomic DNA was removed with the TURBO-DNase kit and globin mRNA was depleted with GLOBINclear. Roughly 0.55 ug RNA was reverse transcribed with SuperScript III using primers against the alpha and beta constant regions. Separate alpha and beta chain libraries were generated by chain-specific third strand synthesis with multiplexing indices. The protocol used a single primer pair to amplify all rearrangements within a chain, which avoided primer bias, and attached molecular barcodes to each cDNA molecule. T4 RNA Ligase 1 joined purified cDNA to a 5' RACE adapter that carried a random hexamer and the SP2 sequencing primer site. Second strand synthesis was primed from the SP2 site with Phusion polymerase, using slow temperature ramps to favor optimal annealing. Each molecule's 12-nucleotide barcode consisted of two random hexamer sequences, both added before amplification and joined together. An amplification PCR of about 23 cycles with P5s and P7 primers came after a short first PCR that had added P5 and P7 adapter elements plus a second index. Libraries received roughly 26 PCR cycles in total, were quantified on a Qubit, sized on a Bioanalyzer, and diluted to around 4 nM. Sequencing of the normalized libraries was performed on an Illumina MiSeq with 2 x 250 paired-end kits. Reverse transcription reactions were cleaned up on MinElute columns and eluted into 9.5 to 10 ul Tris-Cl. Adapter ligations ran for approximately 25 hours at 16 degrees C and were afterwards cleaned with AMPure XP beads at a 1:1 ratio. The authors' pipeline ran thus. A modified Decombinator that output V, J, insert and barcode information was used to process the demultiplexed FASTQ files. Sequences that shared a barcode but differed from the dominant sequence were discarded as errors, and original cDNA molecules were estimated by counting barcodes clustered at Levenshtein distance 3. For downstream analyses, the R packages ineq, vegan, igraph and RCytoscape were used, along with IMGT nomenclature and CDR3 definitions. V gene usage was calculated across distinct sequences, with every TCR tallied a single time to avoid skew from clonal expansion. Similarity networks connected unique CDR3 amino acid sequences within a donor whenever two sequences differed by a single Levenshtein edit. In the repertoires, a search was made for a compiled set of published HIV-specific CDR3s (roughly 100 alpha, several hundred beta) and CMV-specific CDR3s (roughly 12 alpha, around 230 beta). Random subsampling to size-matched repertoires demonstrated that the decreased diversity in patients did not result from their lower sequence numbers. TCRdb took the public reads, trimmed them with fastp at Q25, ran MiXCR for clone calling and kept in-frame beta chains. Merged by CDR3 protein, the rows form single entries marked with the most common genes and DNA. It is TCRdb's table, rather than the study itself, that gives the V and J calls and clone size. The sample table records 8,500 to 11,000 distinct CDR3 sequences; approximately 8% of these occur just once. 3.5% of the sample is held by the ten biggest clonotypes.

On this clonotype: No cognate antigen has been identified for it. No much larger clone exists at a distance of one base, and base qualities are not known.

The sequenced sample was blood. The TCR sequence derives from an adult in good health. This receptor chain uses TRBV7-9 and TRBJ2-6, with no confident D gene call. The CDR3 protein is CASTSLGSSGANVLTF. The DNA sequence follows: TGTGCCAGCACCTCGCTGGGCAGCTCTGGGGCCAACGTCCTGACTTTC. Reference TRBV7-9 and TRBJ2-6 proteins supply the regions before and after the CDR3; the full variable domain is: DTGVSQNPRHKITKRGQNVTFRCDPISEHNRLYWYRQTLGQGPEFLTYFQNEAQLEKSRLLSDRFSAERPKGSFSTLEIQRTEQGDSAMYLCASTSLGSSGANVLTFGAGSRLTVL.